One T cell receptor beta chain is described in this entry. This record belongs to a study of blood T cell repertoires in COVID-19. As for the study in general: Whether acute or convalescent, the COVID-19 samples came from the United States, Italy and Spain. The cDNA or gDNA used as material had been derived from T cells, B-cell-depleted T cells, or PBMCs.

As processed by the authors: Cell counts per sample came from amplifying reference gene primers. Assay used: immunoSEQ multiplex PCR; TCRdb lists only in-frame clones, some missing. That table gives V, J and clone size, and the DNA gave D and trimming. The sample carries 150,000 to 200,000 clones, 75% to 90% recorded once. Trimming took off 0 bases at V and 6 bases at J, with 16 bases between the two ends. This CDR3 comprises 15 residues. CDR1 is SGHDT and CDR2 is YYEEEE in the germline V gene. The TCR was taken from a woman of 80 years or more with active or convalescent COVID-19. The sample consisted of peripheral blood. The chain has TRBV5-6 and TRBJ2-7; tentative D call: TRBD2 (5 bases). The CDR3 sequence is CASSLGPGKVGEQYF. The CDR3 DNA reads TGTGCCAGCAGCTTGGGGCCGGGGAAGGTGGGCGAGCAGTACTTC.